This TCR beta chain was obtained from a study of human T cells and chemical hapten exposure. It was the library that attached unique molecular identifiers to individual cDNA molecules. MiXCR, applied by TCRdb to the 5' RACE reads, yields one record per CDR3 protein. Of roughly 81,000 distinct CDR3 sequences in the sample, more than 15% were seen once. In its sample, this clonotype was seen a few times. As yet, its antigen is unknown. General study points: The number of TCRs over 1 in 1000 frequency stayed unchanged after DPC.

Before extraction, the whole blood was not fractionated, and total RNA was taken from it. The CDR3 consists of 14 residues. Germline V gene data show CDR1 as PRHDT and CDR2 as FYEKMQ (reference sequence). With V trimmed by 0 bases and J by 7 bases, 3 bases remained unmatched. This chain links TRBV13 with TRBJ2-1; the match to TRBD2 covers 7 bases. This clonotype was obtained from a female donor in good health. In DNA, the CDR3 is TGTGCCAGCAGCTTAGGCCTGGGGGGGAATGAGCAGTTCTTC. Protein: CASSLGLGGNEQFF.